Each of the 26 T cell receptor beta chains below was sequenced from the same sample in a study of Ad26.COV2.S vaccination and SARS-CoV-2 variants. Generated by immunoSEQ multiplex PCR, the TCRdb table keeps only in-frame clones and is missing some. The sample lists about 680,000 clones, 89% seen once, with nearly 1.5% in the top ten. This sample's treatment: around 19 received Ad26.COV2.S at low or high dose, single or two shots; about 5 received placebo; per-sample allocation not given. Day 63 after the first vaccine or placebo injection was the time point for sampling. Sequencing used peripheral blood, obtained in a trial of Ad26.COV2.S vaccine versus placebo. All receptors come from a person aged 18-65 years who received the Ad26.COV2.S COVID-19 vaccine or a placebo.

The chain is built from TRBV2 and TRBJ2-3; 8 nucleotides align to TRBD2. Unmatched junction bases numbered 4, after V lost 5 bases and J lost 0 bases. The CDR3 consists of 15 residues. Germline V CDR1 and CDR2: SNHLY, FYNNEI. The CDR3 DNA sequence: TGTGCCAGCAGTACTAGCGGATTCAGCACAGATACGCAGTATTTT. Its protein is CASSTSGFSTDTQYF.

V usage is TRBV19 and J usage is TRBJ1-2; 7 bases are shared with TRBD1. The junction had 6 bases not matched to a gene; V was cut back by 0 bases and J by 8 bases. This CDR3 comprises 14 residues. Germline CDR1 is LNHDA and CDR2 is SQIVND (reference sequence). CDR3 sequence (DNA): TGTGCCAGTAGTATAGATGGGGGACAGCGGGGCTACACCTTC. Encoded protein: CASSIDGGQRGYTF.

This clone appeared once. This sequence joins TRBV2 and TRBJ2-7; weak D call: TRBD2 (6 bases). CDR3 size: 13 residues. Per germline, CDR1 SNHLY and CDR2 FYNNEI. Trimming cost V 8 bases and J 2 bases, with 13 bases left between them. CDR3 protein: CASERGTPYEQYF. CDR3 sequence (DNA): TGTGCCAGCGAACGGGGGACCCCCTACGAGCAGTACTTC.

The V and J genes are TRBV4-3 and TRBJ1-4, with 8 positions matching TRBD1. Losses at the gene ends were 4 bases for V and 8 bases for J; bases not matched to a gene: 9. Germline V CDR1 and CDR2: LGHNA, YSLEER. CDR3 length: 15 amino acids. This CDR3 reads CASSPRQGSGEKLFF. The DNA of the CDR3 is TGCGCCAGCAGCCCCCGACAGGGGTCAGGGGAAAAACTGTTTTTT.

Only one count was recorded for this clone. This sequence joins TRBV6-5 and TRBJ2-7; possible D gene TRBD2, 5 bases. Germline assignment: CDR1 MNHEY and CDR2 SVGAGI. The CDR3 spans 15 residues. Trimming cost V 6 bases and J 2 bases, with 17 bases left between them. The CDR3 nucleotides read TGTGCCAGCAGGCGCACCCCCGGGGAAACCTACGAGCAGTACTTC. This codes for CASRRTPGETYEQYF.

The gene calls are TRBV7-6 and TRBJ2-3; no firm D call. V was clipped by 3 bases and J by 4 bases, with 8 bases between them. The CDR3 extends over 13 amino acids. CDR1 and CDR2 (germline): SGHVS, FNYEAQ. The CDR3 region is CASSLFSADTQYF. The CDR3 DNA reads as TGTGCCAGCAGCTTGTTTTCGGCAGATACGCAGTATTTT. The full variable domain, in which reference TRBV7-6 and TRBJ2-3 provide the parts outside the CDR3, is GAGVSQSPRYKVTKRGQDVALRCDPISGHVSLYWYRQALGQGPEFLTYFNYEAQQDKSGLPNDRFSAERPEGSISTLTIQRTEQRDSAMYRCASSLFSADTQYFGPGTRLTVL.

This clone was seen only a few times. The V and J genes are TRBV7-9 and TRBJ2-1; TRBD1 matches 8 bases. CDR3 size: 16 residues. With V trimmed by 5 bases and J by 9 bases, 15 bases remained unmatched. Germline lookup yields CDR1 SEHNR and CDR2 FQNEAQ (reference sequence). CDR3 amino acids: CASSESGQGRLAEQFF. CDR3 nucleotide sequence: TGTGCCAGCAGCGAGTCCGGACAGGGAAGGTTGGCTGAGCAGTTCTTC. The variable domain in full, with the rest retrieved from reference TRBV7-9 and TRBJ2-1, is DTGVSQNPRHKITKRGQNVTFRCDPISEHNRLYWYRQTLGQGPEFLTYFQNEAQLEKSRLLSDRFSAERPKGSFSTLEIQRTEQGDSAMYLCASSESGQGRLAEQFFGPGTRLTVL.

The V call is TRBV10-3, the J call TRBJ1-5; D not certain. The CDR3 consists of 13 residues. Germline assignment: CDR1 ENHRY and CDR2 SYGVKD. The V gene lost 3 bases and the J gene lost 5 bases, with 8 bases spanning the gap. CDR3 protein: CAISDGSHQPQHF. Written as DNA, the CDR3 is TGTGCCATCAGTGATGGGTCGCATCAGCCCCAGCATTTT.

The chain carries TRBV15 and TRBJ2-7; 8 bases line up with TRBD1. Per germline, CDR1 LNHNV and CDR2 YYDKDF (reference sequence). Germline trimming cut 4 bases from V and 2 bases from J; bases unmatched to any gene: 16. CDR3 size: 18 residues. In DNA form, the CDR3 reads TGTGCCACCAGCAATAAACCCGGTCGGGACAGGTCACCCTACGAGCAGTACTTC. It translates to CATSNKPGRDRSPYEQYF.

The chain employs TRBV27 and TRBJ1-6; 8 bases are shared with TRBD1. CDR3 length: 16 amino acids. CDR1 is MNHEY and CDR2 is SMNVEV in the germline V gene (reference sequence). Trimming took 3 bases from V and 10 from J; bases not matched to a gene: 11. CDR3 coding DNA: TGTGCCAGCAGTTTGGTGCCACAGGGGGGAGGGTCACCCCTCCACTTT. This translates into CASSLVPQGGGSPLHF.

The chain carries TRBV25-1 and TRBJ1-1; D ambiguous. Trimming removed 3 bases at V and 2 bases at J, with 16 bases between. Germline assignment: CDR1 MGHDK and CDR2 SYGVNS. There are 16 residues in the CDR3. CDR3 nucleotide sequence: TGTGCCAGCAGTGAGGATACGCGGGCCATTAACACTGAAGCTTTCTTT. Its protein product is CASSEDTRAINTEAFF.

The chain uses TRBV23-1 and TRBJ1-5, with 7 bases aligning to TRBD1. TRBV23-1 is designated an ORF whose function remains uncertain. CDR3 size: 18 residues. Trimming took 4 bases from V and 0 from J; bases not matched to a gene: 12. CDR3 in amino acids: CASSPPKGQLYSNQPQHF. In DNA, the CDR3 is TGCGCCAGCAGTCCCCCAAAGGGACAGCTCTATAGCAATCAGCCCCAGCATTTT.

V and J are TRBV30 and TRBJ2-7, with D perhaps TRBD1 or TRBD2 (6 bases each). Germline CDR1 is GTSNPN and CDR2 is SVGIG (reference sequence). This CDR3 comprises 12 residues. V was cut by 7 bases and J by 6 bases, with 16 bases left in between. CDR3: CALNIQGGEQYF. In DNA, the CDR3 is TGTGCCTTAAATATACAGGGAGGCGAGCAGTACTTC.

In DNA form, the CDR3 reads TGTGCCAGTACGGCCGACAGGCCCATGAACACTGAAGCTTTCTTT. Its translation: CASTADRPMNTEAFF. The gene calls are TRBV19 and TRBJ1-1; D perhaps matches TRBD1 (6 bases). The CDR3 is made up of 15 amino acids. Trimming took off 7 bases at V and 0 bases at J, with 15 bases between the two ends. The germline CDR1 and CDR2 sequences are LNHDA and SQIVND (reference sequence).

The table lists this clone with a few counts. V usage is TRBV3-1 (or the pseudogene TRBV3-2) and J usage is TRBJ1-5, with no clear D. Germline CDR1 LGHDT, CDR2 YNNKEL (reference sequence). The CDR3 sequence is 13 residues long. The ends were cut back, 1 base at V and 7 bases at J, with 8 bases in the middle. This CDR3 is CASSQGVGQPQHF. For the CDR3, the DNA is TGTGCCAGCAGCCAAGGGGTCGGCCAGCCCCAGCATTTT.

The chain is built from TRBV2 and TRBJ1-1; perhaps TRBD1 as D (5 bases). CDR1 SNHLY and CDR2 FYNNEI come from the germline V gene. Trimming left V 11 bases short and J 3 bases short, with 13 bases between. The CDR3 covers 12 residues. CDR3 in amino acids: CAPSRRDTEAFF. CDR3 bases: TGTGCCCCCTCCCGCAGGGACACTGAAGCTTTCTTT.

V usage is TRBV5-4 and J usage is TRBJ2-1; weak D call: TRBD2 (6 bases). The CDR3 is 17 amino acids. The germline gives CDR1 SGHNT, CDR2 YYREEE (reference sequence). With 4 bases removed from V and 2 bases from J, the gap between germline ends came to 19 bases. In DNA, the CDR3 is TGTGCCAGCAGCGATCAGAGGTTGCGGGGCCCCTACAATGAGCAGTTCTTC. It translates to CASSDQRLRGPYNEQFF.

This chain uses TRBV2 with TRBJ1-5; no definite D call. The germline CDR1 and CDR2 sequences are SNHLY and FYNNEI. The CDR3 extends over 12 amino acids. The V end was cut by 7 bases, the J end by 5 bases, with 9 bases between. The chain's CDR3 is CASTGSDQPQHF. Here the CDR3 DNA reads TGTGCCAGCACGGGTAGTGATCAGCCCCAGCATTTT.

The chain uses TRBV30 and TRBJ1-5; TRBD1 might be the D (6 bases). Germline V gene lookup returns CDR1 GTSNPN and CDR2 SVGIG (reference sequence). The CDR3 has 13 amino acids. V was clipped by 2 bases and J by 4 bases, with 9 bases between them. CDR3 coding DNA: TGTGCCTGGAGTCCTACAGGGAATCAGCCCCAGCATTTT. Encoded protein: CAWSPTGNQPQHF.

The chain is built from TRBV9 and TRBJ1-2; D is unresolved. The CDR3 loop spans 16 amino acids. The germline V and J ends were trimmed by 0 bases and 0 bases, with 12 bases remaining between them. Germline CDR1 is SGDLS and CDR2 is YYNGEE. CDR3 in DNA: TGTGCCAGCAGCGTAGACCCGACGAGGGCTAACTATGGCTACACCTTC. Protein: CASSVDPTRANYGYTF.

The chain couples TRBV6-2 or TRBV6-3 to TRBJ1-4; D remains unclear. This CDR3 is 14 amino acids long. Trimming shortened V by 5 bases and J by 5 bases, and 12 bases separated the two germline ends. Germline CDR1 and CDR2: MNHEY and SVGEGT. The CDR3 nucleotides read TGTGCCAGCAGTCGCGGACTAACAAATGAAAAACTGTTTTTT. Translation gives CASSRGLTNEKLFF.

The J gene is TRBJ2-7, the V gene TRBV19, with 8 bases aligning to TRBD2. Per germline, CDR1 LNHDA and CDR2 SQIVND (reference sequence). The CDR3 consists of 14 residues. V was pared by 7 bases and J by 0 bases, with 5 bases of the junction left unmatched. CDR3 coding DNA: TGTGCCAGTAAGACTAGCGCGAGCTCCTACGAGCAGTACTTC. This translates into CASKTSASSYEQYF.

V usage is TRBV6-5 and J usage is TRBJ1-4, with D possibly matching TRBD1 (6 bases). CDR3 length: 15 amino acids. CDR1 and CDR2 (germline): MNHEY, SVGAGI. Trimming took off 2 bases at V and 3 bases at J, with 10 bases between the two ends. Here the CDR3 DNA reads TGTGCCAGCAGTTACGGGGGGCCGGCTAATGAAAAACTGTTTTTT. Translated, it gives CASSYGGPANEKLFF.

The V call is TRBV9, the J call TRBJ2-2; perhaps TRBD1 as D (7 bases). The CDR3 is made up of 15 amino acids. Germline V CDR1 and CDR2: SGDLS, YYNGEE. V lost 4 bases and J 0 bases, leaving 10 bases between the germline ends. This CDR3 reads CASSWRGPNTGELFF. CDR3 DNA sequence: TGTGCCAGCAGCTGGAGGGGGCCGAACACCGGGGAGCTGTTTTTT.

V is TRBV20-1 and J is TRBJ2-1; D unresolved. CDR1 is DFQATT and CDR2 is SNEGSKA in the germline V gene (reference sequence). The CDR3 runs 14 residues. V lost 5 bases and J lost 0, with 11 bases in between. The CDR3 DNA reads TGCAGTGCTGGTGGACCTTTCTCCTACAATGAGCAGTTCTTC. Translating it yields CSAGGPFSYNEQFF.

The chain uses TRBV21-1 and TRBJ1-2. TRBV21-1 is deemed a pseudogene. The CDR3 consists of 14 residues. The CDR3 DNA follows: TGTGCCAGCAGCAAACCACGGGGGCGCTATGGCTACACCTTC. This codes for CASSKPRGRYGYTF.